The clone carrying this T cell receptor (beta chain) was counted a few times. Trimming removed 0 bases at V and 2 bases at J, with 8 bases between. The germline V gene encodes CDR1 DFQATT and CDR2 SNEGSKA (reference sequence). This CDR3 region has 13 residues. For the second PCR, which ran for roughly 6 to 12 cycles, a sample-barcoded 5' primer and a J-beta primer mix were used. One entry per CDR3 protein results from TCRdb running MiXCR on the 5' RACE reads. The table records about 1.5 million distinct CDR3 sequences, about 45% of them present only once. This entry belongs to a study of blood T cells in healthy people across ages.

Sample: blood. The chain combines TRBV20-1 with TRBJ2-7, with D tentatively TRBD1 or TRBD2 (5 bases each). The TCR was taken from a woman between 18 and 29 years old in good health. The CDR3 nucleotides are TGCAGTGCTAGAGAGGGACCTACCTACGAGCAGTACTTC. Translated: CSAREGPTYEQYF.